These 29 T cell receptor beta chains originate from one sample sequenced in a study of T cells in Graves' hyperthyroidism and ophthalmopathy. Researchers amplified the TCR beta CDR3 regions from RNA transcripts. Initially, a first-round RT-PCR of the TCR CDR3 employed the HTBI primer set. TCRdb called the multiplex PCR reads again in MiXCR, with one record for every CDR3 protein. The sample gives under 350,000 distinct CDR3 sequences, less than 30% of which show up once; around 30% is in the top ten. The sample was blood. All receptors derive from a man aged 35-49 years with Graves' hyperthyroidism that later progressed to Graves' ophthalmopathy.

The gene calls are TRBV6-1 and TRBJ2-7; TRBD2 aligns across 13 bases. The V and J ends lost 9 bases and 2 bases, in that order; junction bases with no gene match: 7. The CDR3 length is 15 residues. The germline CDR1 and CDR2 sequences are MNHNS and SASEGT. CDR3 nucleotides: TGTGCCAGTGGACTAGCGGGAGCTCTCACCTACGAGCAGTACTTC. Translated: CASGLAGALTYEQYF.

J is TRBJ2-3 and V is TRBV12-3 or TRBV12-4, with D tentatively TRBD1 (6 bases). Trimming took 5 bases from V and 2 from J, leaving 17 bases between them. The CDR3 is 16 amino acids. The CDR3 is CASSTDRRGYTDTQYF. The CDR3 DNA sequence: TGTGCCAGCAGTACTGACCGCAGGGGTTACACAGATACGCAGTATTTT.

This clonotype showed up many times. The chain is built from TRBV6-2 or TRBV6-3 and TRBJ2-7, with no clear D. Per the germline V gene, CDR1 is MNHEY and CDR2 is SVGEGT. V was pared by 4 bases and J by 4 bases, with 8 bases between. The CDR3 contains 12 residues. The CDR3, as DNA: TGTGCCAGCAGTTCTGTATTTTACGAGCAGTACTTC. Protein product: CASSSVFYEQYF.

The chain joins TRBV28 to TRBJ2-2; 7 nucleotides match TRBD2. The junction had 8 bases not matched to a gene; V was cut back by 5 bases and J by 2 bases. The CDR3 sequence is 16 residues long. The germline V gene has CDR1 MDHEN and CDR2 SYDVKM. CDR3: CASSQIEAGNTGELFF. In DNA form, the CDR3 reads TGTGCCAGCAGTCAAATAGAAGCGGGAAACACCGGGGAGCTGTTTTTT.

The chain carries TRBV7-2 and TRBJ2-7; D ambiguous. The V gene's germline CDR1 is SGHTA and CDR2 FQGNSA. The ends were cut back, 2 bases at V and 2 bases at J, with 13 bases in the middle. This CDR3 region has 15 residues. The CDR3 region has the DNA TGTGCCAGCAGCTTAAACGAGGCGGCGGCCTACGAGCAGTACTTC. Its translation: CASSLNEAAAYEQYF.

The chain uses TRBV20-1 and TRBJ1-2, with a weak D call TRBD1 (5 bases). From germline, CDR1 is DFQATT and CDR2 SNEGSKA (reference sequence). The V end lost 5 bases, the J end lost 1 base, and 17 bases lay between the germline ends. The CDR3 is made up of 15 amino acids. The CDR3 region is CSAFYGANLNYGYTF. Here the CDR3 DNA reads TGCAGTGCTTTTTACGGGGCTAACCTTAACTATGGCTACACCTTC.

The table lists this clonotype with a count of one. V and J are TRBV7-2 and TRBJ1-2; D is possibly TRBD1 (6 bases). The germline V gene has CDR1 SGHTA and CDR2 FQGNSA. V lost 1 base, J lost 4 bases, and 10 bases lay in between. CDR3 length equals 14 residues. The CDR3 region has the DNA TGTGCCAGCAGCTTAGAGGGGGTGGGCTATGGCTACACCTTC. Translating it yields CASSLEGVGYGYTF.

About this clonotype: A much larger clone differs by one base, so this may be a read error. In DNA, the CDR3 is TGTGTCAGCACCTTTACCTGGGGTCGCTACGAGCAGTACTTC. Protein: CVSTFTWGRYEQYF. This chain joins TRBV11-2 and TRBJ2-7; no reliable D call. CDR1 is SGHAT, CDR2 FQNNGV, per germline. The CDR3 spans 14 residues.

This clonotype was seen a few times. The chain carries TRBV6-5 and TRBJ2-7; TRBD2 matches 9 bases. The CDR3 has 15 residues. CDR1 is MNHEY and CDR2 is SVGAGI in the germline V gene. The ends lost 6 bases at V and 2 bases at J; junction bases unmatched: 8. In DNA form, the CDR3 reads TGTGCCAGCAGCGCGCCGACTAGCGGTACCTACGAGCAGTACTTC. It codes for CASSAPTSGTYEQYF.

In its sample, this clonotype was seen many times. The gene calls are TRBV10-3 and TRBJ2-7; possibly TRBD2 for D (6 bases). V lost 6 bases and J 5 bases, leaving 14 bases between the germline ends. Germline V gene data show CDR1 as ENHRY and CDR2 as SYGVKD. This CDR3 spans 13 amino acids. The CDR3 here is CAIRTTRSDEQYF. The CDR3 DNA reads TGTGCCATCAGGACGACTAGGAGCGACGAGCAGTACTTC.

This clonotype was seen ten or more times. The chain links TRBV11-2 to TRBJ2-5, with a possible D match to TRBD1 (6 bases). CDR1 and CDR2 from the germline V gene are SGHAT and FQNNGV. The CDR3 has 14 amino acids. Trimming removed 7 bases from V and 2 bases from J, with 14 bases in between. The CDR3 nucleotides read TGTGCCAGCATCCAGACAGGCAATCAAGAGACCCAGTACTTC. Amino acids: CASIQTGNQETQYF. Full variable domain (remainder filled in from reference TRBV11-2 and TRBJ2-5): EAGVAQSPRYKIIEKRQSVAFWCNPISGHATLYWYQQILGQGPKLLIQFQNNGVVDDSQLPKDRFSAERLKGVDSTLKIQPAKLEDSAVYLCASIQTGNQETQYFGPGTRLLVL.

This clonotype was seen ten or more times. The gene calls are TRBV7-9 and TRBJ1-1, with D uncertain. V lost 2 bases to trimming and J lost 6 bases, with 10 bases between them. Germline assignment: CDR1 SEHNR and CDR2 FQNEAQ (reference sequence). The CDR3 spans 13 residues. Written as DNA, the CDR3 is TGTGCCAGCAGCTTAAGGGAACAGCCTGAAGCTTTCTTT. Translated, it gives CASSLREQPEAFF.

This clonotype was recorded at least ten times. This chain links TRBV24-1 with TRBJ1-2, with 7 bases that match TRBD1. Germline V gene lookup returns CDR1 KGHDR and CDR2 SFDVKD. This CDR3 region has 16 residues. With 3 bases clipped from V and 4 bases from J, the junction kept 10 bases outside the gene matches. DNA of the CDR3: TGTGCCACCAGTGATCCCACAACAGGGGTCGGCTATGGCTACACCTTC. Translating gives CATSDPTTGVGYGYTF.

There are many counts of this clonotype. The chain links TRBV29-1 to TRBJ2-7; D not resolved. V was pared by 4 bases and J by 2 bases, with 15 bases between. The CDR3 sequence is 14 residues long. The germline V gene has CDR1 SQVTM and CDR2 ANQGSEA. The CDR3 bases are TGCAGCGTTGTAAGGTCGGCCACGGCCTACGAGCAGTACTTC. This gives the protein CSVVRSATAYEQYF.

The V call is TRBV20-1, the J call TRBJ2-7, with 7 bases lining up with TRBD1. V lost 2 bases to trimming and J lost 1 base; unmatched junction nucleotides: 2. Germline values: CDR1 DFQATT, CDR2 SNEGSKA (reference sequence). The CDR3 runs to 13 residues. In DNA, the CDR3 is TGCAGTGCTAGATCGGGACAGTCCTACGAGCAGTACTTC. This gives the protein CSARSGQSYEQYF.

The rearrangement uses TRBV12-3 or TRBV12-4 and TRBJ1-1; the D gene is possibly TRBD1 (5 bases). There are 12 residues in the CDR3. Between the trimmed V and J ends, which lost 6 bases and 7 bases, there was a span of 12 bases. The CDR3 coding sequence is TGTGCCAGCAGGGGTCGGGGGGTTGAAGCTTTCTTT. Translating it yields CASRGRGVEAFF.

This clonotype was observed at least ten times. The chain couples TRBV7-2 to TRBJ1-5; possibly TRBD1 for D (5 bases). The V end was cut by 1 base, the J end by 3 bases, with 16 bases between. This CDR3 comprises 17 residues. From germline, CDR1 is SGHTA and CDR2 FQGNSA. The CDR3 nucleotides read TGTGCCAGCAGCTTAGGATGGGCGGGGACGGTCAATCAGCCCCAGCATTTT. Encoded protein: CASSLGWAGTVNQPQHF.

This clonotype was detected ten times or more. V and J are TRBV6-5 and TRBJ1-2, with TRBD1 as a possible D gene (5 bases). Per the germline V gene, CDR1 is MNHEY and CDR2 is SVGAGI. The CDR3 spans 12 residues. Trimming removed 5 bases from V and 6 bases from J, with 10 bases in between. In DNA, the CDR3 is TGTGCCAGCAGTCGGCCAGGGAATGGCTACACCTTC. Its protein product is CASSRPGNGYTF.

The chain combines TRBV20-1 with TRBJ1-2; tentatively, D is TRBD1 (5 bases). CDR3 length equals 15 residues. CDR1 is DFQATT and CDR2 is SNEGSKA in the germline V gene (reference sequence). V lost 0 bases, J lost 2 bases, and 13 bases lay in between. CDR3 in amino acids: CSARDRRTPNYGYTF. The CDR3 DNA sequence: TGCAGTGCTAGAGATCGTAGGACACCCAACTATGGCTACACCTTC.

The chain couples TRBV6-1 to TRBJ2-7, with D possibly matching TRBD1 (6 bases). Germline loops: CDR1 MNHNS, CDR2 SASEGT. CDR3 length: 17 amino acids. The germline V and J ends were trimmed by 3 bases and 4 bases, with 22 bases remaining between them. CDR3 amino acids: CASSDGTNSFPFYEQYF. In nucleotides, the CDR3 is TGTGCCAGCAGTGATGGGACAAATAGTTTTCCTTTTTACGAGCAGTACTTC.

This clonotype occurred many times. The chain couples TRBV12-3 or TRBV12-4 to TRBJ1-1; weak D call: TRBD1 (5 bases). The length of the CDR3 is 13 residues. Trimming cost V 3 bases and J 2 bases, with 7 bases left between them. CDR3 protein: CASSFDSNTEAFF. CDR3 sequence (DNA): TGTGCCAGCAGTTTTGACAGTAACACTGAAGCTTTCTTT.

This clonotype came up many times. V and J are TRBV9 and TRBJ2-2; TRBD1 agrees at 9 bases. The J segment lost 4 bases and the V segment lost 3 bases, leaving 7 bases of the junction unmatched. Germline assignment: CDR1 SGDLS and CDR2 YYNGEE. The CDR3 totals 16 residues. The CDR3 sequence is CASSATGTGFTGELFF. The CDR3 DNA is TGTGCCAGCAGCGCAACCGGGACAGGGTTCACCGGGGAGCTGTTTTTT. Full variable domain (missing parts from reference TRBV9 and TRBJ2-2): DSGVTQTPKHLITATGQRVTLRCSPRSGDLSVYWYQQSLDQGLQFLIQYYNGEERAKGNILERFSAQQFPDLHSELNLSSLELGDSALYFCASSATGTGFTGELFFGEGSRLTVL.

At least ten counts were recorded for this clonotype. V gene TRBV28 combines with J gene TRBJ1-1; D gene unclear. The CDR3 covers 14 residues. Trimming took off 7 bases at V and 2 bases at J, with 14 bases between the two ends. Germline CDR1 and CDR2: MDHEN and SYDVKM. The CDR3 spells CASTRPGLNTEAFF. The CDR3 nucleotides read TGTGCCAGCACCCGTCCAGGACTTAACACTGAAGCTTTCTTT.

Many counts were recorded for this clonotype. This chain joins TRBV6-4 and TRBJ2-2; TRBD2 agrees at 7 bases. CDR3 size: 16 residues. Germline V gene lookup returns CDR1 MRHNA and CDR2 SNTAGT. J was trimmed by 3 bases and V by 2 bases; bases with no gene match: 6. The chain's CDR3 is CASSDGGSGDTGELFF. In DNA form, the CDR3 reads TGTGCCAGCAGTGACGGCGGGAGTGGGGACACCGGGGAGCTGTTTTTT.

This clonotype was recorded many times. The chain uses TRBV29-1 and TRBJ2-7; 8 nucleotides agree with TRBD2. Germline CDR1 is SQVTM and CDR2 is ANQGSEA. The CDR3 runs to 13 residues. J lost 0 bases, V lost 6 bases, and 4 bases had no gene match. In DNA form, the CDR3 reads TGCAGCGTAAACAGCGGGAGCTCCTACGAGCAGTACTTC. Encoded protein: CSVNSGSSYEQYF.

This clonotype was picked up many times. The chain uses TRBV19 and TRBJ2-7, with TRBD2 matching over 8 bases. The CDR3 is 16 residues long. The J segment lost 9 bases and the V segment lost 5 bases, leaving 18 bases of the junction unmatched. Germline values: CDR1 LNHDA, CDR2 SQIVND (reference sequence). The CDR3 region is CASSLGLGVTAGRQYF. The CDR3 DNA sequence: TGTGCCAGTAGTCTGGGACTAGGGGTAACGGCCGGGCGGCAGTACTTC.

This clonotype appeared many times. V usage is TRBV28 and J usage is TRBJ2-7; D is perhaps TRBD2 (5 bases). Germline V lookup: CDR1 MDHEN, CDR2 SYDVKM. This CDR3 contains 14 residues. V was cut by 7 bases and J by 3 bases, with 16 bases left in between. CDR3 DNA sequence: TGTGCCAGCATCTTTCGGGATACCAACTACGAGCAGTACTTC. This codes for CASIFRDTNYEQYF.

This clonotype appeared a few times. Without the conserved terminal phenylalanine or tryptophan, this CDR3 likely stems from a read error. The rearrangement links TRBV27 to TRBJ1-1; 7 bases are a match to TRBD1. Germline-derived CDR1 and CDR2 are MNHEY and SMNVEV (reference sequence). CDR3 size: 15 residues. The DNA for the CDR3 is TGTGCTAGCAGCCCATCCATGGCAGGGGGGACTGAAGCTTTCATT. This codes for CASSPSMAGGTEAFI.

This clonotype was detected only a few times. J is TRBJ2-5 and V is TRBV12-3 or TRBV12-4; TRBD2 is a possible D gene (5 bases). The length of the CDR3 is 13 residues. V dropped 6 bases and J dropped 7 bases, with 15 bases sitting between them. CDR3 coding DNA: TGTGCCAGCAGACTGAGGCTCGAGGGGACCCAGTACTTC. Its protein is CASRLRLEGTQYF.